The clone carrying this T cell receptor (beta chain) was picked up many times. The CDR3 consists of 14 residues. V shed 6 bases and J shed 1 base, with 15 bases lying between them. CDR1 DFQATT and CDR2 SNEGSKA come from the germline V gene (reference sequence). The sample comes from a study of Graves' ophthalmopathy and Graves' hyperthyroidism. Amplification from RNA transcripts yielded the TCR beta CDR3 regions. HTBI-primed first-round RT-PCR preceded second-round multiplex PCR. Each CDR3 protein gets one entry after TCRdb re-called the multiplex PCR reads with MiXCR. The sample holds about 1.2 million distinct CDR3 sequences; about 38% are singletons and the top ten take over 8.5%.

The sequence came from an adult man with Graves' hyperthyroidism. The specimen sequenced was peripheral blood or thyroid tissue (not recorded which). This chain joins TRBV20-1 and TRBJ1-1; D is ambiguous. In nucleotides, the CDR3 is TGCAGTGCCGCTCCCTTACAGAGGAACACTGAAGCTTTCTTT. Its translation: CSAAPLQRNTEAFF.